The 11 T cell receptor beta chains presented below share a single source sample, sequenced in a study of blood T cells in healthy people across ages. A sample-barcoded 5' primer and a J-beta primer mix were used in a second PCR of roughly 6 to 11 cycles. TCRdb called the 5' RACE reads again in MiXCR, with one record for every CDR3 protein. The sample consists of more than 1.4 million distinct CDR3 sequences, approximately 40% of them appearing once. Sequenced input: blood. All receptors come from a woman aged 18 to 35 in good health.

This CDR3 reads CASSVDPAGERNEQFF. The CDR3 nucleotides read TGTGCCAGCAGCGTAGACCCAGCGGGAGAGCGAAATGAGCAGTTCTTC. J is TRBJ2-1 and V is TRBV9; 8 positions agree with TRBD2. This CDR3 spans 16 amino acids. Germline trimming cut 0 bases from V and 7 bases from J; bases unmatched to any gene: 9. From germline, CDR1 is SGDLS and CDR2 YYNGEE.

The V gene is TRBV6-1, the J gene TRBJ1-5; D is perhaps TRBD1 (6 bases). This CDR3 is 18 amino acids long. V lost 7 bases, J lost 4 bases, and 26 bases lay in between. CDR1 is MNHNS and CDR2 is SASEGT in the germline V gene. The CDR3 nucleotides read TGTGCCAGCAAGAGTCTCCGGGACACACCGGGGCTTAATCAGCCCCAGCATTTT. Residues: CASKSLRDTPGLNQPQHF.

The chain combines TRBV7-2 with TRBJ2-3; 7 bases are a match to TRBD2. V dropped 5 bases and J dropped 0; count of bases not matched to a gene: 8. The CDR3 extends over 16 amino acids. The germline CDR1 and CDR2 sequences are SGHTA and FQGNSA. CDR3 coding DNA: TGTGCCAGCAGCCCCGGACTAGGGCGAAGCACAGATACGCAGTATTTT. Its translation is CASSPGLGRSTDTQYF.

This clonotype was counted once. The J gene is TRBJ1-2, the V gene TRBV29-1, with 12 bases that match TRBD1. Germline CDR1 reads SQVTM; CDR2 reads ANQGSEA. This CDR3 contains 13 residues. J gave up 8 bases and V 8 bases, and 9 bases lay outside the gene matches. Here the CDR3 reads CSSSGQGAWGYTF. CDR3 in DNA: TGCAGCAGTTCGGGACAGGGGGCGTGGGGCTACACCTTC.

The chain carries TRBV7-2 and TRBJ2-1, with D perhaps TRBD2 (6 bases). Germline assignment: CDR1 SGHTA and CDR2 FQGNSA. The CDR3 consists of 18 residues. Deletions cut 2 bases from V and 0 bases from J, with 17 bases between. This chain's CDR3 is CASSLTLTGASSYNEQFF. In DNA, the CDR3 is TGTGCCAGCAGCTTAACCCTGACGGGAGCGAGCTCCTACAATGAGCAGTTCTTC.

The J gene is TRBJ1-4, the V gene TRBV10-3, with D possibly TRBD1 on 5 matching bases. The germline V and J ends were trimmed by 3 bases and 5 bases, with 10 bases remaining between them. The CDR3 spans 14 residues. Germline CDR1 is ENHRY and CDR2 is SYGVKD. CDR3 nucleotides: TGTGCCATCAGTGAAGGGGCACAGAATGAAAAACTGTTTTTT. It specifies CAISEGAQNEKLFF.

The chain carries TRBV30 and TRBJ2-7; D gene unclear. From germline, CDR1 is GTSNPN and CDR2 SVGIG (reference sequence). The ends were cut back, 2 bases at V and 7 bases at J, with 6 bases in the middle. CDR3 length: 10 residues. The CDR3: CAWSKYEQYF. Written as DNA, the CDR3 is TGTGCCTGGAGTAAGTATGAGCAGTACTTC.

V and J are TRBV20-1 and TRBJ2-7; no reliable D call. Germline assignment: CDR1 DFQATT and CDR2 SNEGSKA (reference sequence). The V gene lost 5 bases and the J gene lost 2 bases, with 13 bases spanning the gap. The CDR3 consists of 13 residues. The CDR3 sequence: CSAYNQVAYEQYF. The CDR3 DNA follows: TGCAGTGCTTATAACCAGGTCGCCTACGAGCAGTACTTC.

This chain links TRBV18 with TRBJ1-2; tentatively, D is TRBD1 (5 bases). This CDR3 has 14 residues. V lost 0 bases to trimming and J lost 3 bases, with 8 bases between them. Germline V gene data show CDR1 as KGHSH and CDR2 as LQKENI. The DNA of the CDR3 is TGTGCCAGCTCACCACCTTTAGGGGACTATGGCTACACCTTC. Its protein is CASSPPLGDYGYTF.

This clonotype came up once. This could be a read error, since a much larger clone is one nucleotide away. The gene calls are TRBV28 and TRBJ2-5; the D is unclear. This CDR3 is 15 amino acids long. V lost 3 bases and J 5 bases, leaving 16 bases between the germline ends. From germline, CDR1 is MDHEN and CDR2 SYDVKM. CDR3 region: CASSLRGLVQETQYF. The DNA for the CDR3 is TGTGCCAGCAGTTTGAGAGGCTTAGTACAGGAGACCCAGTACTTC. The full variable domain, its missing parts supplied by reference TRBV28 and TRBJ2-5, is DVKVTQSSRYLVKRTGEKVFLECVQDMDHENMFWYRQDPGLGLRLIYFSYDVKMKEKGDIPEGYSVSREKKERFSLILESASTNQTSMYLCASSLRGLVQETQYFGPGTRLLVL.

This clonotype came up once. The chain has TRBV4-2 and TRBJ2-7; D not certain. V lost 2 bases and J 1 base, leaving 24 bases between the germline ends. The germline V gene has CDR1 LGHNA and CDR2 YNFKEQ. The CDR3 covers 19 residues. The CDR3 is CASSQHGSEGPFRSYEQYF. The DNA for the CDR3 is TGTGCCAGCAGCCAACATGGATCAGAAGGACCGTTCCGGTCCTACGAGCAGTACTTC.